This entry concerns a single T cell receptor beta chain. The target of this receptor is not known. There are no base qualities to consult, and no much larger clone falls within one base. Systemically healthy Caucasian individuals from Russia, around 39 in total and aged about 6 to 95 years, were included as donors. Approximately 10 milliliters of peripheral blood were collected from each donor into EDTA-treated Vacutainer tubes. PBMCs were isolated by Ficoll-Paque density-gradient centrifugation, with at least 7 million obtained per sample. Total RNA was extracted from PBMCs with Trizol reagent, with at least 6 micrograms obtained per sample. Naive CD45RAhigh/CD27high T cell percentages were measured by flow cytometry on a PBMC aliquot from every donor. V loses 8 bases of germline sequence and J loses 2 bases, and the interval between the two ends is 7 bases. Taken from cysteine to phenylalanine, the CDR3 has 13 residues. Of all the DNA, just the CDR3 is kept, 39 bases in frame from base 1. The CDR1 and CDR2 encoded by the germline V gene (reference sequence) are LNHDA and SQIVND.

This sample was taken from a study of blood T cells in healthy people across ages (dated by TCRdb to between 2014 and 2017). Study-level background: In model experiments, template switching captured about one uniquely barcoded TCR beta cDNA molecule for every two T cells. Using deep sequencing normalized with unique cDNA molecular identifiers, the study measured how TCR beta repertoire diversity changes with age. The donors were split into four age groups: young (average around 16 years), middle-aged (roughly 40), aged (approximately 60) and long-lived (82). To avoid experimental bias, donors of different ages were spread randomly across the sequencing lanes. The study analyzed two additional independent replicas of 1 million unique cDNA reads from the same blood draw for two donors, one aged 18 to 30 and one aged 80 or older. The paper's findings and limits, for the study overall: Compared with the aged group, more naive CD4+ T cells, fewer expanded clones and increased TCR diversity were shown by the long-lived group, suggesting age selection. Observed TCR beta diversity per million T cells fell roughly linearly with age, and a significant reduction was already apparent by age around 40. Observed TCR beta diversity correlated strongly with the percentage of naive T cells measured by flow cytometry. Because donor CMV infection status was unknown, age-related changes in expanded clonotypes were potentially confounded. Since profiling was done on bulk unsorted PBMCs, naive and antigen-experienced compartments could not be conclusively compared. Estimates of total diversity based on one million sequenced T cells were considered lower bounds and underestimates.

Library method: 5' RACE. The sample was run on an Illumina HiSeq 2500. A second PCR of roughly 6 to 12 cycles was run with a J-beta primer mix and a sample-barcoded 5' primer. A unique molecular identifier was introduced onto each TCR beta cDNA molecule by a template-switch 5' adaptor carrying 12 random nucleotides. Each sample yielded at least 2.5 million CDR3-containing paired-end reads. All of the RNA was converted into first-strand cDNA using the Mint cDNA synthesis kit, with a TRBC-specific oligonucleotide serving as the primer. Following uracil-DNA glycosylase treatment, a first 18-cycle PCR with universal primers M1SS and BC2_uni_R was performed on all cDNA. As for the original processing: Each sample was normalized by randomly selecting 1 million high-quality reads, each carrying a distinct molecular identifier. Instead of being binned into consensus sequences, reads that shared molecular identifiers were thrown out. MiTCR, set to a Q25 quality threshold and the strictest error-elimination algorithm, was used for CDR3 identification, clonotype clustering and error correction. Lower-bound total TCR beta diversity was estimated with a nonparametric unseen species model using Euler transformation. TCRdb redid the processing of the public reads, applying fastp at Q25 and MiXCR, and retained in-frame beta chains. Each record represents a unique CDR3 protein, reported with the most common genes and DNA among its rows. TCRdb's processing, not the authors', yielded these V and J calls. Here the sample has around 1.7 million distinct CDR3 sequences; 28% occur a single time. The ten largest clones take up roughly 8% of the sample.

The chain couples TRBV19 to TRBJ2-6; the D gene is not confidently resolved. The TCR originated in a woman aged 30 to 39 in good health. Material for sequencing was blood. DNA sequence: TGTGCCAGTGGAAGGGCTGGGGCCAACGTCCTGACTTTC. It codes for CASGRAGANVLTF.